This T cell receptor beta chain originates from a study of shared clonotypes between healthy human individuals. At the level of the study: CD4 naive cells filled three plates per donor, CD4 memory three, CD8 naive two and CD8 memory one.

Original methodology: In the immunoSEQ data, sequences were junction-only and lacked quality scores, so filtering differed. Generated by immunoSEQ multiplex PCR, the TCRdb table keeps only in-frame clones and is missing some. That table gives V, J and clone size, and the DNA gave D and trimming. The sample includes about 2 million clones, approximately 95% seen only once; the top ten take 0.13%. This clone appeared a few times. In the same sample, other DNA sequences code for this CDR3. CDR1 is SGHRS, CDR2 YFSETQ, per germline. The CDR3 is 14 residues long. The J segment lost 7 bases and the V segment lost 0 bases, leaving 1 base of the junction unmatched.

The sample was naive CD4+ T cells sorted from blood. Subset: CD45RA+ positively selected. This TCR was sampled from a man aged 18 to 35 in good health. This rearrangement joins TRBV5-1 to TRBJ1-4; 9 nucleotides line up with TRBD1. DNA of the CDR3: TGCGCCAGCAGCTTGGGACAGGGGGTTGAAAAACTGTTTTTT. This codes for CASSLGQGVEKLFF.